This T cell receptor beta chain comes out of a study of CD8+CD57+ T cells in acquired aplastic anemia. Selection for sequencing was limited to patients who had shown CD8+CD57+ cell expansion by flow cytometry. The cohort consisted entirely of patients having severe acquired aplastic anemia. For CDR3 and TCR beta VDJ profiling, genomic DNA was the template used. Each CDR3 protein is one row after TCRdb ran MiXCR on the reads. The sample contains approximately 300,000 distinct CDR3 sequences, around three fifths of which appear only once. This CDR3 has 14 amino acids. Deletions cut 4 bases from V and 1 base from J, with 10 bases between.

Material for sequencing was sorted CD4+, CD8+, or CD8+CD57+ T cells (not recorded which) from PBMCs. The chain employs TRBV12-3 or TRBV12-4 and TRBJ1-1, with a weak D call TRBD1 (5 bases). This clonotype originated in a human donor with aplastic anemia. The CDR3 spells CASSWGGANTEAFF. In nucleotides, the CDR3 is TGTGCCAGCAGTTGGGGAGGGGCGAACACTGAAGCTTTCTTT.